The 11 T cell receptor beta chains in this list originate from one sample, sequenced in a study of T cells expressing NK-cell markers. TCRdb reprocessed the 5' RACE reads, keeping one entry per CDR3 protein, no DNA. The sample totals about 460,000 distinct CDR3 sequences; its top ten clones hold 1.4%. The sample was blood T cells: a sorted CD56 or NKG2C T cell subset, CD4+ or CD8+ T cells, or bulk PBMC T cells (not recorded which). The receptors stem from a woman aged 50 to 65 in good health.

The gene calls are TRBV14 and TRBJ2-1; without DNA, the TCRdb call of TRBD2 cannot be checked. The CDR3 consists of 12 residues. From germline, CDR1 is SGHDN and CDR2 FVKESK. This CDR3 is CASSQVRAIQFF.

The V call is TRBV4-1, the J call TRBJ1-5; TCRdb's D call, TRBD1, is unchecked because there is no DNA. CDR3 length equals 14 residues. Looked up from germline, CDR1 is MGHRA and CDR2 is YSYEKL. The CDR3 protein is CASSQDGSGQPQHF.

V gene TRBV12-3 or TRBV12-4 combines with J gene TRBJ1-5; TCRdb's assignment of TRBD1 cannot be checked, as there is no DNA. The CDR3 has 16 residues. This CDR3 reads CASSPPRGRGNQPQHF.

The chain recombines TRBV2 with TRBJ2-3; the TRBD2 assignment by TCRdb is unverifiable without DNA. Germline-derived CDR1 and CDR2 are SNHLY and FYNNEI. This CDR3 has 14 amino acids. The CDR3 here is CASQAGPSTDTQYF.

The V call is TRBV12-3 or TRBV12-4, the J call TRBJ1-1; TCRdb outputs TRBD1, but without DNA this stays unchecked. CDR3 length: 14 amino acids. The CDR3 reads CASSSSGDDTEAFF.

The chain is built from TRBV6-6 and TRBJ2-3. The germline CDR1 and CDR2 sequences are MNHNY and SVGAGI (reference sequence). The CDR3 is made up of 12 amino acids. This CDR3 reads CASRKAKDTQYF.

The J gene is TRBJ2-1, the V gene TRBV3-1. Germline CDR1 is LGHDT and CDR2 is YNNKEL (reference sequence). The CDR3 is made up of 14 amino acids. CDR3: CASSHKRSYNEQFF.

The gene calls are TRBV12-3 or TRBV12-4 and TRBJ2-2; TCRdb's D gene call, TRBD1, goes unchecked for lack of DNA. The length of the CDR3 is 14 residues. The CDR3: CASRGPGESGELFF.

This rearrangement joins TRBV5-1 to TRBJ2-3. CDR1 is SGHRS, CDR2 YFSETQ, per germline. The CDR3 is made up of 15 amino acids. This CDR3 is CASSLAVAALHTQYF. The full variable domain, with the rest looked up from reference TRBV5-1 and TRBJ2-3, is KAGVTQTPRYLIKTRGQQVTLSCSPISGHRSVSWYQQTPGQGLQFLFEYFSETQRNKGNFPGRFSGRQFSNSRSEMNVSTLELGDSALYLCASSLAVAALHTQYFGPGTRLTVL.

The chain uses TRBV2 and TRBJ1-6; TCRdb picks TRBD1, but there is no DNA to check that call. The CDR3 is 15 amino acids. Germline V lookup: CDR1 SNHLY, CDR2 FYNNEI. CDR3 region: CASSERGGRDSPLHF. Combining the CDR3 with reference TRBV2 and TRBJ1-6 gives the whole variable domain EPEVTQTPSHQVTQMGQEVILRCVPISNHLYFYWYRQILGQKVEFLVSFYNNEISEKSEIFDDQFSVERPDGSNFTLKIRSTKLEDSAMYFCASSERGGRDSPLHFGNGTRLTVT.

The chain combines TRBV5-1 with TRBJ2-7; with no DNA, the TCRdb D assignment of TRBD1 cannot be verified. The CDR3 has 18 amino acids. Germline V gene sequence: CDR1 SGHRS, CDR2 YFSETQ. The CDR3 loop is CASSLPRGFRGRAYEQYF.